These 15 T cell receptor beta chains were all obtained from the same sample, sequenced in a study of blood T cell repertoires in COVID-19. Profiled with immunoSEQ multiplex PCR; TCRdb holds only in-frame clones, not every one. The table has 200,000 or so clones, around 80% seen once. Sequences were obtained from peripheral blood. All receptors derive from a human donor in a cohort sampled during active COVID-19.

Comments on this clone: This same CDR3 is encoded by further DNA sequences in the sample. V usage is TRBV12-3 or TRBV12-4 and J usage is TRBJ1-5; 8 bases are a match to TRBD1. The ends lost 5 bases at V and 4 bases at J; junction bases unmatched: 1. The CDR3 totals 13 residues. CDR3 coding DNA: TGTGCCAGCAGTCGACAGGGGAATCAGCCCCAGCATTTT. It encodes CASSRQGNQPQHF.

This chain connects TRBV19 to TRBJ1-4; 9 bases agree with TRBD1. Per the germline V gene, CDR1 is LNHDA and CDR2 is SQIVND (reference sequence). Trimming removed 5 bases from V and 8 bases from J; junction bases left unmatched: 15. The CDR3 spans 17 residues. CDR3 loop: CASSATGGVELREKLFF. CDR3 DNA sequence: TGTGCCAGTAGTGCTACAGGGGGCGTTGAGCTAAGAGAAAAACTGTTTTTT.

This clone was recorded at least ten times. V is TRBV2 and J is TRBJ1-5; D perhaps matches TRBD1 (5 bases). The ends were cut back, 4 bases at V and 0 bases at J, with 13 bases in the middle. The germline V gene encodes CDR1 SNHLY and CDR2 FYNNEI. The CDR3 consists of 16 residues. Here the CDR3 DNA reads TGTGCCAGCAGTGGGACAACGAAATATAGCAATCAGCCCCAGCATTTT. Amino acids: CASSGTTKYSNQPQHF.

The chain employs TRBV7-2 and TRBJ2-2, with a tentative D call TRBD2 (7 bases). Trimming shortened V by 0 bases and J by 6 bases, and 8 bases separated the two germline ends. CDR3 length equals 14 residues. CDR1 and CDR2 from the germline V gene are SGHTA and FQGNSA. CDR3 protein: CASSLARGPGELFF. The CDR3 nucleotides are TGTGCCAGCAGCTTAGCGCGGGGGCCCGGGGAGCTGTTTTTT.

The V gene is TRBV10-3, the J gene TRBJ2-7; TRBD1 matches 10 bases. Trimming at V came to 2 bases and at J to 0 bases, leaving 1 base not matched to a gene. The germline V gene has CDR1 ENHRY and CDR2 SYGVKD. This CDR3 is built from 15 residues. In nucleotides, the CDR3 is TGTGCCATCAGTGAGCGGGACAGGGGCTCCTACGAGCAGTACTTC. Its translation is CAISERDRGSYEQYF.

This rearrangement joins TRBV9 to TRBJ2-3, with D perhaps matching TRBD2 (6 bases). Trimming took 2 bases from V and 3 from J, leaving 13 bases between them. This CDR3 has 15 residues. Per the germline V gene, CDR1 is SGDLS and CDR2 is YYNGEE. The CDR3 nucleotides read TGTGCCAGCAGCGTGCGGGGCATGGTGACAGATACGCAGTATTTT. This translates into CASSVRGMVTDTQYF. The full variable domain, in which reference TRBV9 and TRBJ2-3 provide the parts outside the CDR3, is DSGVTQTPKHLITATGQRVTLRCSPRSGDLSVYWYQQSLDQGLQFLIQYYNGEERAKGNILERFSAQQFPDLHSELNLSSLELGDSALYFCASSVRGMVTDTQYFGPGTRLTVL.

The gene calls are TRBV19 and TRBJ2-3, with 7 bases lining up with TRBD2. J lost 2 bases, V lost 3 bases, and 8 bases had no gene match. CDR3 length: 16 residues. CDR1 and CDR2 (germline): LNHDA, SQIVND (reference sequence). The CDR3 DNA reads as TGTGCCAGTAGTATTTGGGGGGGGAGATCCACAGATACGCAGTATTTT. Residues: CASSIWGGRSTDTQYF. Drawing the rest from reference TRBV19 and TRBJ2-3, the complete variable domain is DGGITQSPKYLFRKEGQNVTLSCEQNLNHDAMYWYRQDPGQGLRLIYYSQIVNDFQKGDIAEGYSVSREKKESFPLTVTSAQKNPTAFYLCASSIWGGRSTDTQYFGPGTRLTVL.

In its sample, this clone was seen once. V is TRBV7-6 and J is TRBJ2-7; weak D call: TRBD2 (6 bases). V was cut by 3 bases and J by 4 bases, with 16 bases left in between. The germline gives CDR1 SGHVS, CDR2 FNYEAQ. The CDR3 runs 15 residues. CDR3 sequence reads: CASSFSTGESYEQYF. The CDR3 region has the DNA TGTGCCAGCAGCTTTTCGACGGGAGAATCGTACGAGCAGTACTTC. Supplemented by reference TRBV7-6 and TRBJ2-7, the full variable domain reads GAGVSQSPRYKVTKRGQDVALRCDPISGHVSLYWYRQALGQGPEFLTYFNYEAQQDKSGLPNDRFSAERPEGSISTLTIQRTEQRDSAMYRCASSFSTGESYEQYFGPGTRLTVT.

J is TRBJ1-2 and V is TRBV6-4; 8 nucleotides match TRBD1. The V gene end was trimmed by 9 bases and the J gene end by 9 bases; junction bases not matched to a gene: 9. In germline, CDR1 is MRHNA, CDR2 SNTAGT. The CDR3 covers 12 residues. CDR3 sequence (DNA): TGTGCCAGTCCAGGACAGGGAATGAGCTACACCTTC. It specifies CASPGQGMSYTF.

The table lists this clone with a count of one. V gene TRBV30 combines with J gene TRBJ1-4; TRBD1 agrees at 10 bases. The V gene's germline CDR1 is GTSNPN and CDR2 SVGIG (reference sequence). Trimming cost V 0 bases and J 7 bases; bases outside gene matches: 8. The CDR3 is made up of 16 amino acids. The CDR3: CAWSVEYGTGVEKLFF. CDR3 coding DNA: TGTGCCTGGAGTGTAGAATACGGGACAGGGGTTGAAAAACTGTTTTTT.

The chain couples TRBV4-3 to TRBJ2-2; TRBD2 agrees at 7 bases. Germline CDR1 is LGHNA and CDR2 is YSLEER. The CDR3 contains 16 residues. V shed 0 bases and J 7 bases; nucleotides not matched to a gene: 8. DNA for the CDR3: TGCGCCAGCAGCCAAGATTGGGCGGGAGATGGCGGGGAGCTGTTTTTT. It codes for CASSQDWAGDGGELFF.

This clone was recorded once. The CDR3 is CASSDSSYEQYF. CDR3 bases: TGCGCCAGCAGTGATAGCTCCTACGAGCAGTACTTC. This rearrangement joins TRBV10-2 to TRBJ2-7; D is undetermined. The CDR3 is 12 residues long. Germline assignment: CDR1 WSHSY and CDR2 SAAADI. Trimming took off 3 bases at V and 0 bases at J, with 3 bases between the two ends.

The chain couples TRBV19 to TRBJ2-7; 9 bases are a match to TRBD2. The CDR3 totals 17 residues. V lost 2 bases and J lost 1; bases outside the gene matches: 9. Germline values: CDR1 LNHDA, CDR2 SQIVND (reference sequence). The CDR3 spells CASSISFRLADSYEQYF. The CDR3 DNA is TGTGCCAGTAGTATATCCTTCAGACTAGCGGATTCCTACGAGCAGTACTTC.

There are a few counts of this clone. The V call is TRBV9, the J call TRBJ1-6; D gene unclear. CDR1 and CDR2 (germline): SGDLS, YYNGEE. The CDR3 length is 15 residues. Trimming stripped 2 bases from V and 7 bases from J, with 13 bases between. The CDR3 bases are TGTGCCAGCAGCGTCGACCCTGGCGGGAATTCACCCCTCCACTTT. Its protein product is CASSVDPGGNSPLHF.

This clone has a handful of counts. V and J are TRBV20-1 and TRBJ1-1, with 7 bases lining up with TRBD1. The CDR3 is 11 residues long. From germline, CDR1 is DFQATT and CDR2 SNEGSKA (reference sequence). V trimming: 5 bases; J trimming: 10 bases; junction bases outside the gene matches: 7. CDR3 loop: CSARTGETAFF. For the CDR3, the DNA is TGCAGTGCTCGGACAGGTGAGACAGCTTTCTTT.